The 18 T cell receptor beta chains below all came from one sample that was sequenced in a study of beta chain features in type 1 diabetes. Their target antigens are unknown. The entirety of the isolated RNA underwent reverse transcription, so expressed TCRB transcripts were sequenced. Libraries were prepared by immunoSEQ multiplex PCR; TCRdb keeps only in-frame clonotypes and omits some of them. The table lists about 340,000 clones, approximately 13% of them singletons. General study results and limits: All four CD4+ subsets of Type 1 diabetes patients contained TCRB CDR3s that were moderately but significantly shorter.

Material: naive CD4+ T cells from blood. The receptors shown here come from a woman between 18 and 29 years old with type 1 diabetes.

Only a few counts were recorded for this clone. The chain employs TRBV5-4 and TRBJ2-1; 10 nucleotides match TRBD2. The CDR3 loop spans 14 amino acids. The germline V gene encodes CDR1 SGHNT and CDR2 YYREEE (reference sequence). The ends lost 7 bases at V and 7 bases at J; junction bases unmatched: 8. Written as DNA, the CDR3 is TGTGCCAGCTACCCTAGCGGGAGCCCGAATGAGCAGTTCTTC. Residues: CASYPSGSPNEQFF.

V and J are TRBV15 and TRBJ1-4; 7 positions match TRBD1. The germline V gene has CDR1 LNHNV and CDR2 YYDKDF (reference sequence). The CDR3 length is 16 residues. The V segment lost 1 base and the J segment 0 bases; nucleotides outside the gene matches: 2. This CDR3 is CATSRGGTATNEKLFF. In DNA, the CDR3 is TGTGCCACCAGCAGAGGGGGGACAGCAACTAATGAAAAACTGTTTTTT.

V gene TRBV5-1 combines with J gene TRBJ2-5, with TRBD1 as a possible D gene (6 bases). V lost 4 bases to trimming and J lost 3 bases, with 13 bases between them. Germline V gene data show CDR1 as SGHRS and CDR2 as YFSETQ. This CDR3 contains 14 residues. The CDR3 region has the DNA TGCGCCAGCAGCCATCGGGACACCGAAGAGACCCAGTACTTC. It is translated as CASSHRDTEETQYF.

The gene calls are TRBV9 and TRBJ2-2; no clear D. The V gene lost 3 bases and the J gene lost 11 bases, with 14 bases spanning the gap. The CDR3 totals 13 residues. Germline CDR1 is SGDLS and CDR2 is YYNGEE. Here the CDR3 reads CASSGGVTEELFF. CDR3 bases: TGTGCCAGCAGCGGAGGAGTTACCGAAGAGCTGTTTTTT.

The chain couples TRBV7-8 to TRBJ2-4; unclear D gene. V dropped 0 bases and J dropped 6 bases, with 3 bases sitting between them. CDR1 and CDR2 from the germline V gene are SGHVS and FQNEAQ. The CDR3 totals 12 residues. The CDR3 DNA sequence: TGTGCCAGCAGCTTAGCTAGAAACATTCAGTACTTC. This gives the protein CASSLARNIQYF.

The chain combines TRBV5-6 with TRBJ2-7; TRBD1 might be the D (6 bases). The CDR3 consists of 13 residues. Per the germline V gene, CDR1 is SGHDT and CDR2 is YYEEEE. Trimming cost V 6 bases and J 9 bases, with 19 bases left between them. CDR3 protein: CASTASPLQGQYF. Written as DNA, the CDR3 is TGTGCCAGCACCGCCAGCCCCCTACAGGGGCAGTACTTC.

The rearrangement joins TRBV25-1 to TRBJ1-5, with D possibly matching TRBD1 (6 bases). Trimming left V 5 bases short and J 4 bases short, with 12 bases between. The germline CDR1 and CDR2 sequences are MGHDK and SYGVNS. The CDR3 extends over 14 amino acids. The DNA of the CDR3 is TGTGCCAGCAGTACACGGACAGCAAATCAGCCCCAGCATTTT. This codes for CASSTRTANQPQHF.

The genes are TRBV19 and TRBJ2-7; tentative D call: TRBD1 (5 bases). The CDR3 is 14 amino acids. V gave up 1 base and J gave up 2 bases, with 9 bases separating them. Looked up from germline, CDR1 is LNHDA and CDR2 is SQIVND (reference sequence). In nucleotides, the CDR3 is TGTGCCAGTAGTATAGGGACACAAACCTACGAGCAGTACTTC. This sequence encodes CASSIGTQTYEQYF.

This clone was seen only a few times. The gene calls are TRBV2 and TRBJ2-7; D might be TRBD1 (6 bases). Between the trimmed V and J ends, which lost 6 bases and 2 bases, there was a span of 11 bases. The V gene's germline CDR1 is SNHLY and CDR2 FYNNEI. The CDR3 is 13 residues long. In DNA, the CDR3 is TGTGCCAGCAGCGGAGACAGGACCTACGAGCAGTACGTC. It translates to CASSGDRTYEQYV.

This clone was counted between two and nine times. This rearrangement joins TRBV6-5 to TRBJ2-7, with TRBD1 matching 8 bases. The CDR3 has 16 amino acids. Germline V gene data show CDR1 as MNHEY and CDR2 as SVGAGI. V dropped 2 bases and J dropped 2; count of bases not matched to a gene: 8. CDR3 DNA sequence: TGTGCCAGCAGTTACGGGGCGACGACAGGGGCCTACGAGCAGTACTTC. Amino acids: CASSYGATTGAYEQYF.

The V and J genes are TRBV10-2 and TRBJ2-7, with a tentative D call TRBD1 (6 bases). The CDR3 is 14 residues long. V shed 1 base and J shed 4 bases, with 11 bases lying between them. The germline V gene encodes CDR1 WSHSY and CDR2 SAAADI. CDR3 DNA: TGCGCCAGCAGTGAGTGGACAGACCCTTACGAGCAGTACTTC. It yields the protein CASSEWTDPYEQYF.

The chain carries TRBV7-2 and TRBJ2-5, with D tentatively TRBD1 (6 bases). This CDR3 spans 18 amino acids. V lost 0 bases, J lost 7 bases, and 24 bases lay in between. CDR1 is SGHTA and CDR2 is FQGNSA in the germline V gene. The CDR3 loop is CASSLATKKRDTGPTQYF. The CDR3 DNA sequence: TGTGCCAGCAGCTTAGCTACGAAGAAAAGGGACACAGGGCCGACCCAGTACTTC.

This clone has more than one count but fewer than ten. The genes are TRBV14 and TRBJ2-7; weak D call: TRBD1 (5 bases). Trimming pared 0 bases from V and 0 bases from J, leaving 12 bases between. Germline values: CDR1 SGHDN, CDR2 FVKESK. The CDR3 has 16 residues. DNA for the CDR3: TGTGCCAGCAGCCAAGAGGGCAGGGCTAGCTCCTACGAGCAGTACTTC. Protein: CASSQEGRASSYEQYF.

The V call is TRBV7-2, the J call TRBJ2-1; 8 bases are shared with TRBD2. This CDR3 region has 14 residues. V gave up 7 bases and J gave up 6 bases; unmatched junction bases: 8. Germline lookup yields CDR1 SGHTA and CDR2 FQGNSA. CDR3 DNA sequence: TGTGCCAGCACCGGGAGGGCCCTCGGCAATGAGCAGTTCTTC. Translation: CASTGRALGNEQFF.

A few counts support this clone. The rearrangement joins TRBV15 to TRBJ1-5; D is uncertain. There are 14 residues in the CDR3. V gave up 2 bases and J gave up 0 bases, with 5 bases separating them. The germline CDR1 and CDR2 sequences are LNHNV and YYDKDF (reference sequence). As DNA, the CDR3 is TGTGCCACCAGCAGATTGTATAGCAATCAGCCCCAGCATTTT. Protein: CATSRLYSNQPQHF.

This clone was seen only a few times. The genes are TRBV10-3 and TRBJ1-1; TRBD1 matches 8 bases. Germline CDR1 reads ENHRY; CDR2 reads SYGVKD. This CDR3 is 13 amino acids long. Unmatched junction bases numbered 2, after V lost 7 bases and J lost 1 base. The CDR3 is CAITGQGNTEAFF. The CDR3 DNA sequence: TGTGCCATCACTGGACAGGGGAACACTGAAGCTTTCTTT.

V and J are TRBV9 and TRBJ2-3, with 10 nucleotides matching TRBD2. Per the germline V gene, CDR1 is SGDLS and CDR2 is YYNGEE. V was clipped by 0 bases and J by 2 bases; unmatched bases: 12. CDR3 length: 19 residues. The CDR3 loop reads CASSVDETSGQGTTDTQYF. CDR3 nucleotide sequence: TGTGCCAGCAGCGTAGACGAGACTAGCGGGCAGGGGACCACAGATACGCAGTATTTT.

The chain has TRBV7-2 and TRBJ1-3; D gene ambiguous. Germline CDR1 SGHTA, CDR2 FQGNSA. V was shortened by 5 bases and J by 0 bases, with 11 bases between the two germline ends. The CDR3 spans 15 residues. The CDR3 DNA sequence: TGTGCCAGCAGCCCGAGGGTACTCTCTGGAAACACCATATATTTT. It is translated as CASSPRVLSGNTIYF.